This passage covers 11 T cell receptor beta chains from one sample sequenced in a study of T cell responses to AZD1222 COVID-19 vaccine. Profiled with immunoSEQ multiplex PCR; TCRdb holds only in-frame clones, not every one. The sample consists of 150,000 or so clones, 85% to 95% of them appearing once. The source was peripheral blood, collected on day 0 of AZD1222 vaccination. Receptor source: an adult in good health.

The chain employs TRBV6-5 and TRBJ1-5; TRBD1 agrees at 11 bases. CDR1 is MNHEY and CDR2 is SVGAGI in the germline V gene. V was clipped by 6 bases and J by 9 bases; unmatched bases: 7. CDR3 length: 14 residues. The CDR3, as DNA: TGTGCCAGCAGAAGGACCGGGACAGGGGGGCCCCAGCATTTT. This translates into CASRRTGTGGPQHF.

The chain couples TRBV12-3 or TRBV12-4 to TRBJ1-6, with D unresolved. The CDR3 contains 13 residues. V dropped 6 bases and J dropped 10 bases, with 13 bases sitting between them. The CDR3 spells CASSPMRVSPLHF. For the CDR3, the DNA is TGTGCCAGCAGCCCAATGAGGGTGTCACCCCTCCACTTT.

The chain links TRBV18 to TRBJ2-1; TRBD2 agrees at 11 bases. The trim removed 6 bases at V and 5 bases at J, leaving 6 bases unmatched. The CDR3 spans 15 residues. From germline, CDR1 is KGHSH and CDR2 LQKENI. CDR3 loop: CASSPTSGDNNEQFF. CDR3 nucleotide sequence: TGTGCCAGCTCCCCGACTAGCGGGGACAACAATGAGCAGTTCTTC.

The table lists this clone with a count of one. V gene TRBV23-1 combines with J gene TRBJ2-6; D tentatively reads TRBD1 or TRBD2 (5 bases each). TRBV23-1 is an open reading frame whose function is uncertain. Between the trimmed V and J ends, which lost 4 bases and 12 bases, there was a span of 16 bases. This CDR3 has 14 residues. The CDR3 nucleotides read TGCGCCAGCAGTCCCCGGGGCTTTGCCTCCGTCCTGACTTTC. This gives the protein CASSPRGFASVLTF.

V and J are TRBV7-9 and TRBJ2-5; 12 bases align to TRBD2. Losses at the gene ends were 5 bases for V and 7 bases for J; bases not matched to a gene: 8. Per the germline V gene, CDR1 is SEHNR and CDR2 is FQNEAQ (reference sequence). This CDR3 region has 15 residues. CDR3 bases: TGTGCCAGCAGCACGCTAGCGGGGGGGCCTGTGACCCAGTACTTC. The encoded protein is CASSTLAGGPVTQYF.

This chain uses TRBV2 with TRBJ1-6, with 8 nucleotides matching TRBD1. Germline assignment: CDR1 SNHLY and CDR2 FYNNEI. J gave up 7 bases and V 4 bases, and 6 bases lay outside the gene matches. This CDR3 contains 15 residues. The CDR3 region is CASSVTQGENSPLHF. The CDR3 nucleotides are TGTGCCAGCAGTGTTACACAGGGGGAGAATTCACCCCTCCACTTT.

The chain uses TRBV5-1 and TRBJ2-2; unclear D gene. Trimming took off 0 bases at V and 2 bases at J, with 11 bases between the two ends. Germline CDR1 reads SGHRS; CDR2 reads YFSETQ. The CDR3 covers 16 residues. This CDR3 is CASSLALTANTGELFF. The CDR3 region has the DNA TGCGCCAGCAGCTTGGCCCTGACGGCTAACACCGGGGAGCTGTTTTTT.

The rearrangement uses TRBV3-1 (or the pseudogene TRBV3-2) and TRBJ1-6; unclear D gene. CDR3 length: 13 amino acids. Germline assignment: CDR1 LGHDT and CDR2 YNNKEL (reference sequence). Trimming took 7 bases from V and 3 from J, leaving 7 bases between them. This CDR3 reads CASKGSYNSPLHF. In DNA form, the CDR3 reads TGTGCCAGCAAAGGGAGCTATAATTCACCCCTCCACTTT.

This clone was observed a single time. The chain's CDR3 is CASSEQTVQETQYF. CDR3 coding DNA: TGTGCCAGCAGTGAGCAGACAGTGCAAGAGACCCAGTACTTC. The chain is built from TRBV2 and TRBJ2-5; tentatively, D is TRBD1 (5 bases). The length of the CDR3 is 14 residues. Germline CDR1 is SNHLY and CDR2 is FYNNEI. Trimming shortened V by 3 bases and J by 2 bases, and 10 bases separated the two germline ends.

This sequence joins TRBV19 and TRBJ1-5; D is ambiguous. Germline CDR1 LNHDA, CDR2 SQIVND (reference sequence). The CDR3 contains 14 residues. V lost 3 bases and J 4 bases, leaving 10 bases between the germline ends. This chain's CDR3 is CASSIPYGNQPQHF. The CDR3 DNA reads TGTGCCAGTAGTATTCCGTACGGTAATCAGCCCCAGCATTTT.

CDR3 DNA: TGTGCCAGCAGAGAACACGCGGCCGGAACCGGGGAGCTGTTTTTT. The encoded protein is CASREHAAGTGELFF. The chain has TRBV27 and TRBJ2-2, with unresolved D. Germline V gene sequence: CDR1 MNHEY, CDR2 SMNVEV (reference sequence). V was shortened by 6 bases and J by 5 bases, with 16 bases between the two germline ends. The CDR3 sequence is 15 residues long.